Presented here are 28 T cell receptor beta chains from one specimen sequenced in a study of blood T cell repertoires in COVID-19. Repertoires were generated with immunoSEQ multiplex PCR, while TCRdb's copy carries only in-frame clones and drops some. This sample has roughly 53,000 clones, with about 85% found just once. Sequences were obtained from peripheral blood. These receptors all stem from a human donor in a cohort sampled during active COVID-19.

This clone came up once. The chain joins TRBV3-1 (or the pseudogene TRBV3-2) to TRBJ2-3; 7 nucleotides agree with TRBD2. With V trimmed by 2 bases and J by 3 bases, 20 bases remained unmatched. The length of the CDR3 is 20 residues. Germline values: CDR1 LGHDT, CDR2 YNNKEL (reference sequence). CDR3 residues: CASSQRLGGGAGVNTDTQYF. Written as DNA, the CDR3 is TGTGCCAGCAGCCAAAGGCTTGGCGGAGGGGCGGGGGTGAATACAGATACGCAGTATTTT.

V and J are TRBV7-8 and TRBJ2-1, with 7 positions matching TRBD1. The V segment lost 5 bases and the J segment 4 bases; nucleotides outside the gene matches: 8. CDR3 length: 15 residues. CDR1 is SGHVS, CDR2 FQNEAQ, per germline. CDR3 region: CASSRGQANYNEQFF. The CDR3 DNA reads as TGTGCCAGCAGCCGAGGACAGGCTAATTACAATGAGCAGTTCTTC.

In its sample, this clone was seen once. The chain is built from TRBV25-1 and TRBJ2-7; D remains unclear. This CDR3 spans 12 amino acids. Trimming pared 5 bases from V and 3 bases from J, leaving 8 bases between. Germline V gives CDR1 MGHDK, CDR2 SYGVNS. CDR3 protein: CASSSTGYEQYF. Here the CDR3 DNA reads TGTGCCAGCAGTTCAACGGGCTACGAGCAGTACTTC.

The CDR3 reads CSASRASGSYEQYF. In DNA, the CDR3 is TGCAGTGCTAGTAGGGCTAGCGGGAGTTACGAGCAGTACTTC. V gene TRBV20-1 combines with J gene TRBJ2-7; 10 nucleotides match TRBD2. V lost 3 bases, J lost 4 bases, and 6 bases stayed unmatched. CDR3 length equals 14 residues. Germline V gene lookup returns CDR1 DFQATT and CDR2 SNEGSKA (reference sequence).

This chain joins TRBV27 and TRBJ2-1; TRBD2 aligns across 11 bases. The germline gives CDR1 MNHEY, CDR2 SMNVEV (reference sequence). V lost 6 bases and J lost 5; bases outside the gene matches: 9. CDR3 length: 16 residues. CDR3 region: CASRRTSGSWNNEQFF. The CDR3 region has the DNA TGTGCCAGCAGGCGAACTAGCGGGAGTTGGAACAATGAGCAGTTCTTC.

The rearrangement joins TRBV2 to TRBJ1-2; TRBD1 is a possible D gene (6 bases). Germline V CDR1 and CDR2: SNHLY, FYNNEI. CDR3 length: 11 amino acids. The CDR3 reads CVWGGNYGYTF. Here the CDR3 DNA reads TGTGTGTGGGGGGGCAACTATGGCTACACCTTC.

A few counts support this clone. The J gene is TRBJ1-2, the V gene TRBV7-9, with 10 bases matching TRBD1. V shed 5 bases and J 5 bases; nucleotides not matched to a gene: 2. The CDR3 is 13 amino acids. Germline CDR1 is SEHNR and CDR2 is FQNEAQ (reference sequence). For the CDR3, the DNA is TGTGCCAGCAGCCTGGGACAGGGGTATGGCTACACCTTC. Amino acids: CASSLGQGYGYTF.

The V gene is TRBV18, the J gene TRBJ2-2; 14 nucleotides align to TRBD2. The CDR3 spans 17 residues. Trimming took 3 bases from V and 5 from J; bases not matched to a gene: 5. CDR1 is KGHSH, CDR2 LQKENI, per germline. The CDR3 DNA is TGTGCCAGCTCACCGGCTGGACTAGCGGGAGGAACCGGGGAGCTGTTTTTT. It yields the protein CASSPAGLAGGTGELFF.

The chain is built from TRBV3-1 (or the pseudogene TRBV3-2) and TRBJ1-2; tentative D call: TRBD1 (5 bases). The V end was cut by 1 base, the J end by 5 bases, with 14 bases between. This CDR3 has 15 amino acids. Germline CDR1 and CDR2: LGHDT and YNNKEL (reference sequence). DNA of the CDR3: TGTGCCAGCAGCCAAGGGGGCAGGAACGTTTATGGCTACACCTTC. The encoded protein is CASSQGGRNVYGYTF.

This chain links TRBV28 with TRBJ1-2; D is uncertain. This CDR3 comprises 12 residues. V gave up 4 bases and J gave up 8 bases, with 11 bases separating them. Germline-derived CDR1 and CDR2 are MDHEN and SYDVKM. CDR3 DNA sequence: TGTGCCAGCAGTTCAACCAGTCGCGGCTACACCTTC. Encoded protein: CASSSTSRGYTF.

This chain joins TRBV3-1 (or the pseudogene TRBV3-2) and TRBJ2-1, with 10 positions matching TRBD2. CDR1 LGHDT and CDR2 YNNKEL come from the germline V gene (reference sequence). The CDR3 totals 16 residues. V was pared by 1 base and J by 7 bases, with 7 bases of the junction left unmatched. CDR3 DNA sequence: TGTGCCAGCAGCCAAGGGGGGGCTAGCGGGAGAAATGAGCAGTTCTTC. This sequence encodes CASSQGGASGRNEQFF.

The CDR3 spells CASSGGTDTQYF. The CDR3 coding sequence is TGTGCCAGCAGCGGGGGTACAGATACGCAGTATTTT. The chain uses TRBV12-3 or TRBV12-4 and TRBJ2-3; D might be TRBD2 (6 bases). The CDR3 sequence is 12 residues long. Trimming left V 6 bases short and J 3 bases short, with 7 bases between.

The rearrangement uses TRBV4-3 and TRBJ2-2; D perhaps matches TRBD1 (6 bases). Germline V gene lookup returns CDR1 LGHNA and CDR2 YSLEER. Between the trimmed V and J ends, which lost 0 bases and 5 bases, there was a span of 22 bases. The CDR3 has 19 amino acids. CDR3 nucleotides: TGCGCCAGCAGCCAAGAGTTCGTCGATGGACAGTCCTTTACCGGGGAGCTGTTTTTT. It specifies CASSQEFVDGQSFTGELFF.

The rearrangement links TRBV27 to TRBJ2-1; 8 nucleotides align to TRBD1. This CDR3 spans 16 amino acids. Germline lookup yields CDR1 MNHEY and CDR2 SMNVEV (reference sequence). The V segment lost 6 bases and the J segment 7 bases; nucleotides outside the gene matches: 14. This CDR3 reads CASSLPSGTGGNEQFF. The CDR3 DNA reads TGTGCCAGCAGCTTGCCCTCCGGGACAGGCGGGAATGAGCAGTTCTTC.

This chain links TRBV2 with TRBJ2-7, with D perhaps TRBD2 (6 bases). Per germline, CDR1 SNHLY and CDR2 FYNNEI. V was pared by 5 bases and J by 2 bases, with 16 bases between. This CDR3 is 15 amino acids long. CDR3 in amino acids: CASSRLGGGPYEQYF. The CDR3 DNA follows: TGTGCCAGCAGTCGGCTGGGGGGTGGCCCCTACGAGCAGTACTTC. Variable domain in full (rest from reference TRBV2 and TRBJ2-7): EPEVTQTPSHQVTQMGQEVILRCVPISNHLYFYWYRQILGQKVEFLVSFYNNEISEKSEIFDDQFSVERPDGSNFTLKIRSTKLEDSAMYFCASSRLGGGPYEQYFGPGTRLTVT.

The chain links TRBV6-5 to TRBJ2-7; 8 bases line up with TRBD1. The CDR3 contains 13 residues. Germline lookup yields CDR1 MNHEY and CDR2 SVGAGI. V was clipped by 8 bases and J by 6 bases; unmatched bases: 9. The CDR3 region is CASDLTGGSEQYF. In nucleotides, the CDR3 is TGTGCCAGCGATCTTACAGGGGGTTCCGAGCAGTACTTC.

A single count supports this clone. This chain joins TRBV3-1 (or the pseudogene TRBV3-2) and TRBJ1-2, with 9 bases that match TRBD1. Trimming at V came to 3 bases and at J to 2 bases, leaving 7 bases not matched to a gene. Germline V lookup: CDR1 LGHDT, CDR2 YNNKEL (reference sequence). This CDR3 has 16 residues. The CDR3 is CASSHNLGTGNYGYTF. As DNA, the CDR3 is TGTGCCAGCAGCCACAACCTGGGGACAGGGAACTATGGCTACACCTTC.

As DNA, the CDR3 is TGTGCCAGCAGCTTGGAGGGCCGCACCGGGGAGCTGTTTTTT. Translating gives CASSLEGRTGELFF. The chain has TRBV7-9 and TRBJ2-2; weak D call: TRBD2 (6 bases). Trimming removed 3 bases at V and 4 bases at J, with 9 bases between. The CDR3 is 14 amino acids. The germline V gene has CDR1 SEHNR and CDR2 FQNEAQ (reference sequence).

The V gene is TRBV5-6, the J gene TRBJ1-3; no firm D call. Looked up from germline, CDR1 is SGHDT and CDR2 is YYEEEE. This CDR3 has 15 residues. The V end lost 5 bases, the J end lost 1 base, and 13 bases lay between the germline ends. The CDR3 DNA follows: TGTGCCAGCAGAAAAAGAGGGTCTTCTGGAAACACCATATATTTT. Amino acid sequence: CASRKRGSSGNTIYF.

The genes are TRBV6-2 or TRBV6-3 and TRBJ2-4; 10 bases are shared with TRBD2. This CDR3 contains 16 residues. Trimming removed 6 bases from V and 0 bases from J; junction bases left unmatched: 5. CDR1 is MNHEY, CDR2 SVGEGT, per germline. CDR3 residues: CASSSTSGLAKNIQYF. The CDR3, as DNA: TGTGCCAGCAGCTCGACTAGCGGGTTAGCCAAAAACATTCAGTACTTC.

This sequence joins TRBV18 and TRBJ1-5, with 7 bases fitting TRBD1. Germline loops: CDR1 KGHSH, CDR2 LQKENI. There are 14 residues in the CDR3. V was pared by 3 bases and J by 7 bases, with 6 bases of the junction left unmatched. The CDR3 DNA is TGTGCCAGCTCACCCAGACAGGGAGACCAGCCCCAGCATTTT. This translates into CASSPRQGDQPQHF.

This chain uses TRBV20-1 with TRBJ1-5; a possible D gene is TRBD1 (5 bases). Per the germline V gene, CDR1 is DFQATT and CDR2 is SNEGSKA (reference sequence). The CDR3 is 13 residues long. The V and J ends lost 3 bases and 4 bases respectively, with 10 bases between them. The CDR3 nucleotides read TGCAGTGCTAGTTTAGGGGTGAATCAGCCCCAGCATTTT. The encoded protein is CSASLGVNQPQHF.

The chain joins TRBV3-1 (or the pseudogene TRBV3-2) to TRBJ1-1, with D possibly matching TRBD1 (5 bases). The CDR3 contains 15 residues. CDR1 and CDR2 from the germline V gene are LGHDT and YNNKEL (reference sequence). V was shortened by 4 bases and J by 6 bases, with 18 bases between the two germline ends. The CDR3 DNA follows: TGTGCCAGCAGCCCGCCGGGGCGGGGAGAGGCTGAAGCTTTCTTT. Residues: CASSPPGRGEAEAFF.

This chain joins TRBV4-1 and TRBJ1-1, with D unresolved. CDR3 length: 16 residues. The V gene's germline CDR1 is MGHRA and CDR2 YSYEKL. Trimming took 0 bases from V and 4 from J, leaving 15 bases between them. This chain's CDR3 is CASSQEEGLRGTEAFF. In DNA, the CDR3 is TGCGCCAGCAGCCAAGAGGAAGGCCTACGGGGCACTGAAGCTTTCTTT.

This sequence joins TRBV5-1 and TRBJ1-1; 11 bases fit TRBD1. The ends lost 3 bases at V and 4 bases at J; junction bases unmatched: 5. Germline CDR1 is SGHRS and CDR2 is YFSETQ. The CDR3 spans 15 residues. CDR3 coding DNA: TGCGCCAGCAGCTCGGACAGGGGGCGTCGCACTGAAGCTTTCTTT. It specifies CASSSDRGRRTEAFF.

The chain links TRBV30 to TRBJ1-5, with TRBD1 matching 8 bases. J lost 4 bases, V lost 0 bases, and 2 bases had no gene match. This CDR3 is 14 amino acids long. Germline V gene sequence: CDR1 GTSNPN, CDR2 SVGIG (reference sequence). For the CDR3, the DNA is TGTGCCTGGAGTGTACACAGGGGGAATCAGCCCCAGCATTTT. As protein: CAWSVHRGNQPQHF.

The chain links TRBV27 to TRBJ1-1, with D perhaps TRBD1 (5 bases). The length of the CDR3 is 11 residues. V lost 4 bases and J lost 8, with 8 bases in between. CDR1 is MNHEY and CDR2 is SMNVEV in the germline V gene (reference sequence). The CDR3 loop reads CASSSWTEAFF. The CDR3 DNA is TGTGCCAGCAGTTCTTGGACAGAAGCTTTCTTT.

J is TRBJ1-2 and V is TRBV30; 10 bases fit TRBD1. V lost 3 bases to trimming and J lost 4 bases; unmatched junction nucleotides: 5. The CDR3 has 14 residues. CDR1 is GTSNPN, CDR2 SVGIG, per germline (reference sequence). DNA for the CDR3: TGTGCCTGGAGGGGATGGGACAGGGGCTATGGCTACACCTTC. It translates to CAWRGWDRGYGYTF. Filled out from reference TRBV30 and TRBJ1-2, the complete variable domain reads SQTIHQWPATLVQPVGSPLSLECTVEGTSNPNLYWYRQAAGRGLQLLFYSVGIGQISSEVPQNLSASRPQDRQFILSSKKLLLSDSGFYLCAWRGWDRGYGYTFGSGTRLTVV.